Listed here is a single TCR beta chain. The repertoire was sequenced with immunoSEQ multiplex PCR; TCRdb's copy has only in-frame clones and lacks some. The data contain about 100,000 clones, around 85% of them seen just once; the ten biggest clones take up more than 10%. This sample is drawn from a study of blood T cell repertoires in COVID-19. CDR1 and CDR2 (germline): LNHNV, YYDKDF (reference sequence). The CDR3 contains 14 residues. Trimming left V 4 bases short and J 4 bases short, with 14 bases between. The chain carries TRBV15 and TRBJ2-7, with D perhaps matching TRBD1 (5 bases). This TCR derives from a human donor in a cohort sampled during active COVID-19. Sequencing used peripheral blood. CDR3 sequence reads: CATSIQTDGYEQYF. CDR3 coding DNA: TGTGCCACCAGCATTCAGACAGACGGGTACGAGCAGTACTTC.